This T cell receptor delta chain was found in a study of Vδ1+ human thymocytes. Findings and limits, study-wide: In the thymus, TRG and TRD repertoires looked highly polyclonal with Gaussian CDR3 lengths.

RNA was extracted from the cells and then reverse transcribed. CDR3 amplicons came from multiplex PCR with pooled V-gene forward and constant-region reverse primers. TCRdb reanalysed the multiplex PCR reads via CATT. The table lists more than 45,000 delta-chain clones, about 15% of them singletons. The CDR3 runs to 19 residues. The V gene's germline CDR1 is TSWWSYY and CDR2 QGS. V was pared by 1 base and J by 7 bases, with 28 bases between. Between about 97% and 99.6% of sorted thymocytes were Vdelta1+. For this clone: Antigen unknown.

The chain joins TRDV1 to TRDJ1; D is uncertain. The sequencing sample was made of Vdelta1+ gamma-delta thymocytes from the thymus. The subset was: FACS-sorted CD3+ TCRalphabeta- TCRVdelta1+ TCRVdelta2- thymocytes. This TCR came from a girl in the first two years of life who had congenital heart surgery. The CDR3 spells CALGEPRPHPVRSSFKLIF. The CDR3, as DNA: TGTGCTCTTGGGGAACCCCGGCCCCACCCCGTACGGTCTTCGTTTAAACTCATCTTT.